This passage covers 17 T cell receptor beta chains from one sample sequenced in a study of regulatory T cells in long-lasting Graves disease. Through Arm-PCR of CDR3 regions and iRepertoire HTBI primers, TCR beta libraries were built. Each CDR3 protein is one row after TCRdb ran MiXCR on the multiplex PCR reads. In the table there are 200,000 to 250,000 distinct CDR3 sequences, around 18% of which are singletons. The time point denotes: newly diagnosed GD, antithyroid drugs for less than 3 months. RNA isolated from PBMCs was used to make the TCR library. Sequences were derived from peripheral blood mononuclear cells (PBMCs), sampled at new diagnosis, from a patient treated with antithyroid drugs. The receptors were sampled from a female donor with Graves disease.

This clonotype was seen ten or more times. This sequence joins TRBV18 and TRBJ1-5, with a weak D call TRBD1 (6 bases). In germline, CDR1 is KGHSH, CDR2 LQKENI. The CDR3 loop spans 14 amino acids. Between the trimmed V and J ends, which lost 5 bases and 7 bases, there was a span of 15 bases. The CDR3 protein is CASSKTGSYQPQHF. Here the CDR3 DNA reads TGTGCCAGCTCAAAAACAGGGAGCTACCAGCCCCAGCATTTT.

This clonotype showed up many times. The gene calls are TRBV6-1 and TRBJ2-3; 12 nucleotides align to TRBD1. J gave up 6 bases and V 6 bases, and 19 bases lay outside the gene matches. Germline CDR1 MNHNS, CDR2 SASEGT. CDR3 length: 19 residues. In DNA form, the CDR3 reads TGTGCCAGCAGCCTAAGCCCCGGGGACAGGGGGCGGAGAAGGGATACGCAGTATTTT. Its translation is CASSLSPGDRGRRRDTQYF.

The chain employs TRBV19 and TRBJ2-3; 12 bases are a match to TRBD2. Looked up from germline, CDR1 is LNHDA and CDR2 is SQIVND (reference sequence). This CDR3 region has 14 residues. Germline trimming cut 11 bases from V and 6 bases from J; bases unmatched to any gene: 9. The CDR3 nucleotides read TGTGCCGCCCGGACTAGCGGGATGGGGGATACGCAGTATTTT. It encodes CAARTSGMGDTQYF.

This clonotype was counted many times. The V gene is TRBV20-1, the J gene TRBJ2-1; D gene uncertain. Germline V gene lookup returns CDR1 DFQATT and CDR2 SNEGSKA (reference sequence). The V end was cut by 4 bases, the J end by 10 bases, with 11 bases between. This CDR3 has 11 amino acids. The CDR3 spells CSATGDEEQFF. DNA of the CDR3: TGCAGTGCTACGGGTGACGAAGAGCAGTTCTTC.

CDR3 amino acids: CASSPGGGRFYEQFF. The CDR3 nucleotides read TGTGCCAGCAGCCCGGGCGGCGGGAGATTTTATGAGCAGTTCTTC. This sequence joins TRBV3-1 and TRBJ2-1, with 7 bases matching TRBD2. This CDR3 has 15 amino acids. CDR1 and CDR2 (germline): LGHDT, YNNKEL (reference sequence). The junction had 11 bases not matched to a gene; V was cut back by 4 bases and J by 8 bases.

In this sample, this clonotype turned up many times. CDR3 DNA sequence: TGTGCCAGCAGAGCCCAGGGGGCTGGTTCACCCCTCCACTTT. Amino acids: CASRAQGAGSPLHF. The genes are TRBV2 and TRBJ1-6, with 8 bases matching TRBD1. This CDR3 is built from 14 residues. J was trimmed by 9 bases and V by 6 bases; bases with no gene match: 7. Germline lookup yields CDR1 SNHLY and CDR2 FYNNEI.

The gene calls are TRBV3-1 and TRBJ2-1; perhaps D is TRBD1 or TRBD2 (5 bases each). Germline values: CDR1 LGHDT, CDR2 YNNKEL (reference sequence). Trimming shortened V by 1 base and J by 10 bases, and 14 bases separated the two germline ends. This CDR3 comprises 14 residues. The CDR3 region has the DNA TGTGCCAGCAGCCAAGTGGGGGTGAACCGGGAGCAGTTCTTC. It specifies CASSQVGVNREQFF.

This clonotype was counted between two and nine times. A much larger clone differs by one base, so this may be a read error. CDR3 region: CASSQGRRRRYDYTF. The CDR3 DNA sequence: TGTGCCAGCAGCCAAGGTCGCCGGCGGCGCTATGACTACACCTTC. The chain uses TRBV3-1 and TRBJ1-2, with D unresolved. CDR1 and CDR2 from the germline V gene are LGHDT and YNNKEL (reference sequence). This CDR3 contains 15 residues.

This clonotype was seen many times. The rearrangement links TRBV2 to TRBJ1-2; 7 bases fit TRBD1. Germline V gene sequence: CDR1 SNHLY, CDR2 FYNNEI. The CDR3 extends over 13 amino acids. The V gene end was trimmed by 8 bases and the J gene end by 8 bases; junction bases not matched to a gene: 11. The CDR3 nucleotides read TGTGCCAGCGCGTTCGACAGGGCGGGCGGCTACACCTTC. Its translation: CASAFDRAGGYTF.

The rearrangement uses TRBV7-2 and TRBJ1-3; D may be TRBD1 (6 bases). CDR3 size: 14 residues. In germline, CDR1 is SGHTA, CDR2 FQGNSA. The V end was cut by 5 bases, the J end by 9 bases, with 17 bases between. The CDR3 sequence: CASSPGGPGGTIYF. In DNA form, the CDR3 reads TGTGCCAGCAGCCCGGGGGGCCCGGGGGGCACCATATATTTT.

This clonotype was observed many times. The CDR3 nucleotides are TGCAGTGCGCGGCAACCCTACAATGAGCAGTTCTTC. It specifies CSARQPYNEQFF. The V gene is TRBV20-1, the J gene TRBJ2-1; no clear D gene. There are 12 residues in the CDR3. Germline V gene lookup returns CDR1 DFQATT and CDR2 SNEGSKA (reference sequence). V lost 6 bases and J 2 bases, leaving 8 bases between the germline ends.

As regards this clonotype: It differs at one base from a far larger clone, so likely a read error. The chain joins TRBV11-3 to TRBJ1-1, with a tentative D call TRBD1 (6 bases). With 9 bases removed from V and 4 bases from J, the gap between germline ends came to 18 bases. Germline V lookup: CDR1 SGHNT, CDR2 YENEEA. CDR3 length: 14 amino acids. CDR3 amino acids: CARSFSGGGTEAFF. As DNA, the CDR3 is TGTGCCAGAAGTTTTTCGGGGGGCGGCACTGAAGCTTTCTTT.

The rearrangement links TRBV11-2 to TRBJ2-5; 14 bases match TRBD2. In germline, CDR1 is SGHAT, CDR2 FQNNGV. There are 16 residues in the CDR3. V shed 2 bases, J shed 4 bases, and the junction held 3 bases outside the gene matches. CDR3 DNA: TGTGCCAGCAGCTTAAGCGGGACTAGCGGGAGAGAGACCCAGTACTTC. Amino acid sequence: CASSLSGTSGRETQYF.

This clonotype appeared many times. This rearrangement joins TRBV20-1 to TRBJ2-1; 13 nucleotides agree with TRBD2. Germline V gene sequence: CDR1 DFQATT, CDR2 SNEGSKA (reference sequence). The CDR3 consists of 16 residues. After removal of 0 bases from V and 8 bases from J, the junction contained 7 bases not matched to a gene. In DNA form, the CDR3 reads TGCAGTGCTAGAGACGTAAGAACTAGCGGGAGGGATGAGCAGTTCTTC. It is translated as CSARDVRTSGRDEQFF.

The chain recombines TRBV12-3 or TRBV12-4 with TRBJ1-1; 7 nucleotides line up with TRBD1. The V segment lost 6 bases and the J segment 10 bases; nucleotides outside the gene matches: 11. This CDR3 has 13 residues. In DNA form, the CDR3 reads TGTGCCAGCAGGAACGGACAGGCGGCGGGAGCTTTCTTT. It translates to CASRNGQAAGAFF.

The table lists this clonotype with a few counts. The CDR3 here is CASSRNGVGYTF. The DNA of the CDR3 is TGTGCCAGCAGTCGGAACGGGGTTGGCTACACCTTC. This chain connects TRBV6-1 to TRBJ1-2; D not resolved. Germline V gene lookup returns CDR1 MNHNS and CDR2 SASEGT. This CDR3 comprises 12 residues. V gave up 5 bases and J gave up 7 bases, with 11 bases separating them.

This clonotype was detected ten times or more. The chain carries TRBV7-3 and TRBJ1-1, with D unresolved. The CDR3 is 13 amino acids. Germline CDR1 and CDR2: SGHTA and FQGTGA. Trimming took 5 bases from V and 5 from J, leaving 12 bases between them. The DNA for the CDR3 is TGTGCCAGCAGCGTACTCATGGGGACTGAAGCTTTCTTT. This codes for CASSVLMGTEAFF.